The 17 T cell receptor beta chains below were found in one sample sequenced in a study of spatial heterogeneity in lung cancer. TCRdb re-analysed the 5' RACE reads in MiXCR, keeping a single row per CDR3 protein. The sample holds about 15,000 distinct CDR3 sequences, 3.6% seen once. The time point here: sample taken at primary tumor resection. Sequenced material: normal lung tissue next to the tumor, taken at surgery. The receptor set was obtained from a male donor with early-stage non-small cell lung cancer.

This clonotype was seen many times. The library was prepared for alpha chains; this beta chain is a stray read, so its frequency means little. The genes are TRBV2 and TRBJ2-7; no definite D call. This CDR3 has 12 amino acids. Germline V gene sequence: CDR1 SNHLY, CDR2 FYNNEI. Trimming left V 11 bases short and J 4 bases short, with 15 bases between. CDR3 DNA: TGTGCCGCGACCCTCAACGAGTACGAGCAGTACTTC. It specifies CAATLNEYEQYF.

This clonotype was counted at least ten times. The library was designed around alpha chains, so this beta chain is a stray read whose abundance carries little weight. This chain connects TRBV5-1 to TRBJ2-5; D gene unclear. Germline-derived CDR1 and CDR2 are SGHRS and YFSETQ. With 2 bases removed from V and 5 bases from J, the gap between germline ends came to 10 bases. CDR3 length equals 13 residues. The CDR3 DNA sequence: TGCGCCAGCAGCTTAAACTTCCACGAGACCCAGTACTTC. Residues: CASSLNFHETQYF.

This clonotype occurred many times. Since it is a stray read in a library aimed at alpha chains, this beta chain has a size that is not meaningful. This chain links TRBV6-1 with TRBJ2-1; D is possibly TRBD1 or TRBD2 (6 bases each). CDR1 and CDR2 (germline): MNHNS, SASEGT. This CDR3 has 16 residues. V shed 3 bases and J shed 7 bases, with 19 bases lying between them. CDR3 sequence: CASSDWRAGQGNEQFF. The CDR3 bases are TGTGCCAGCAGTGACTGGAGGGCGGGACAAGGGAATGAGCAGTTCTTC.

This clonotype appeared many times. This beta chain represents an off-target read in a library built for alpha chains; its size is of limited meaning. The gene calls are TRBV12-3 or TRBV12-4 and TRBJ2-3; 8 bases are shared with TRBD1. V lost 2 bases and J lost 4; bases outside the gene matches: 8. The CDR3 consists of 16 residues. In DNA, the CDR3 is TGTGCCAGCAGTTTATGGACAGGGACGCGCGCAGATACGCAGTATTTT. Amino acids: CASSLWTGTRADTQYF.

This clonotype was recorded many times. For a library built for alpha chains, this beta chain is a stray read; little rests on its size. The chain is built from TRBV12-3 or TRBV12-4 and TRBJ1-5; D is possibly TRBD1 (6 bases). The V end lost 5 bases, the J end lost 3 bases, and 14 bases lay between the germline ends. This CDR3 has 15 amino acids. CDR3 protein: CASSPRGGVNQPQHF. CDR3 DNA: TGTGCCAGCAGTCCTCGAGGGGGGGTCAATCAGCCCCAGCATTTT.

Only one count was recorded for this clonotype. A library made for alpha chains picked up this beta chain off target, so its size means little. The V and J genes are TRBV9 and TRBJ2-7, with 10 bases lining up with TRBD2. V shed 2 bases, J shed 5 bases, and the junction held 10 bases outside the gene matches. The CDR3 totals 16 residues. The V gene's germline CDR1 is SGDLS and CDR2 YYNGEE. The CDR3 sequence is CASSVGTSVSYDEQYF. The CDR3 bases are TGTGCCAGCAGCGTCGGGACTAGCGTGAGTTATGACGAGCAGTACTTC.

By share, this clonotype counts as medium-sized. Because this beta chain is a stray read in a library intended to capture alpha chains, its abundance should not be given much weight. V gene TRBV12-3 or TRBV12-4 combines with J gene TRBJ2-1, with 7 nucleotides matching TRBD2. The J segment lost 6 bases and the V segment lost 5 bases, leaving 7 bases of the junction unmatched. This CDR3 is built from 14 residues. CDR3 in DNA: TGTGCCAGCAGTCCCTTACGGGGGGTCAATGAGCAGTTCTTC. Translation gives CASSPLRGVNEQFF.

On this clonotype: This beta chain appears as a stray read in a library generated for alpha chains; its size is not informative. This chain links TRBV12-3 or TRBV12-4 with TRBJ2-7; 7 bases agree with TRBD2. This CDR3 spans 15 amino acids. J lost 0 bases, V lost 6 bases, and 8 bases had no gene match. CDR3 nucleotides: TGTGCCAGCAGCGTCGCGGGGAGGGCCTCCTACGAGCAGTACTTC. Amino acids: CASSVAGRASYEQYF.

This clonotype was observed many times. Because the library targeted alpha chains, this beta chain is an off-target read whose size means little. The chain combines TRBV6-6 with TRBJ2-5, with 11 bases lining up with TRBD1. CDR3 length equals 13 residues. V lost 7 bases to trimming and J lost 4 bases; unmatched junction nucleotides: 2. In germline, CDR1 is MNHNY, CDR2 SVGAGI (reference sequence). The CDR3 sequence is CASKDRGPETQYF. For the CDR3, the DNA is TGTGCCAGCAAGGACAGGGGGCCAGAGACCCAGTACTTC.

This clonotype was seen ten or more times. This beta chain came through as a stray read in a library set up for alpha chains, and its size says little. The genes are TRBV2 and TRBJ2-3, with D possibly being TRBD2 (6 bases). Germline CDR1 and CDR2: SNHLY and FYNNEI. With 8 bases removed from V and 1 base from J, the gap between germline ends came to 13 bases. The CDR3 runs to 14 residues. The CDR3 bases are TGTGCCAGCCGCCGGGAGTCGGGCACAGATACGCAGTATTTT. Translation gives CASRRESGTDTQYF.

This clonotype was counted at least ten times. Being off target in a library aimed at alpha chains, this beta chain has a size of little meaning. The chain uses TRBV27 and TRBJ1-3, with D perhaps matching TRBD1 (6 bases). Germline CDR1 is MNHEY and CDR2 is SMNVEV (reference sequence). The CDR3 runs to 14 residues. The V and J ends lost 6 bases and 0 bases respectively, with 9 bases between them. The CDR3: CASSTDSSGNTIYF. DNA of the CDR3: TGTGCCAGCAGCACGGACAGCTCTGGAAACACCATATATTTT.

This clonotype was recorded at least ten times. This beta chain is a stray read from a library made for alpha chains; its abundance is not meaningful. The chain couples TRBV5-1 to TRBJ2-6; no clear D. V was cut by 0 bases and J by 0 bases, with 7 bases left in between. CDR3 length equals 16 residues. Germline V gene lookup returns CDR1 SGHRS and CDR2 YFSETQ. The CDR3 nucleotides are TGCGCCAGCAGCTTGGTAGGGCCCTCTGGGGCCAACGTCCTGACTTTC. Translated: CASSLVGPSGANVLTF.

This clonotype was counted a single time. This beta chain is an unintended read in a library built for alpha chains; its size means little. The CDR3 loop is CASSPGHTQYF. The CDR3, as DNA: TGTGCCAGCAGCCCCGGTCATACGCAGTATTTT. The V gene is TRBV7-9, the J gene TRBJ2-3; no reliable D call. Germline CDR1 and CDR2: SEHNR and FQNEAQ (reference sequence). This CDR3 is 11 amino acids long. V lost 5 bases, J lost 7 bases, and 7 bases lay in between.

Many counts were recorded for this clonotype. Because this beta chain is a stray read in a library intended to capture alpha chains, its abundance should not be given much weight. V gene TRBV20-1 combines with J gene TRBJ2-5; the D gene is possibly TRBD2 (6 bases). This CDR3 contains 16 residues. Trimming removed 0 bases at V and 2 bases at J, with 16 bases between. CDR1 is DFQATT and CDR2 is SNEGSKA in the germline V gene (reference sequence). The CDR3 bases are TGCAGTGCTAGAGATCGGGCTAGCGCGATACAAGAGACCCAGTACTTC. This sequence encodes CSARDRASAIQETQYF.

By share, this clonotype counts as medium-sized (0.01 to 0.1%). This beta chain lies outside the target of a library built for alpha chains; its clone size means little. The CDR3 sequence: CASSPGATGFSYEQYF. CDR3 bases: TGCGCCAGCAGCCCCGGTGCAACAGGTTTCTCCTACGAGCAGTACTTC. The chain recombines TRBV5-1 with TRBJ2-7; TRBD1 might be the D (5 bases). Trimming cost V 4 bases and J 0 bases, with 17 bases left between them. The CDR3 length is 16 residues. Germline CDR1 SGHRS, CDR2 YFSETQ. The whole variable domain, filled in from reference TRBV5-1 and TRBJ2-7, reads KAGVTQTPRYLIKTRGQQVTLSCSPISGHRSVSWYQQTPGQGLQFLFEYFSETQRNKGNFPGRFSGRQFSNSRSEMNVSTLELGDSALYLCASSPGATGFSYEQYFGPGTRLTVT.

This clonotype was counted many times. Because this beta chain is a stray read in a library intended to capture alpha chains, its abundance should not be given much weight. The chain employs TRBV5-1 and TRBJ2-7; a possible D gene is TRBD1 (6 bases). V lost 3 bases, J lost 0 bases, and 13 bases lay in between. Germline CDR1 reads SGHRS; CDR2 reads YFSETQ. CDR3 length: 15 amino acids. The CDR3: CASSSFGQTSYEQYF. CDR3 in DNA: TGCGCCAGCAGCTCGTTTGGACAGACCTCCTACGAGCAGTACTTC.

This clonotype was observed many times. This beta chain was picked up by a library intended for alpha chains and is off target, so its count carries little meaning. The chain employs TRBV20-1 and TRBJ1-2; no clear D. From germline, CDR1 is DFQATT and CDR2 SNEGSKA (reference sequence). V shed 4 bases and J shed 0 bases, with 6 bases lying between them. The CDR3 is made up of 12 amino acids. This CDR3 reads CSANTPNYGYTF. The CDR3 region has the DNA TGCAGTGCTAACACACCTAACTATGGCTACACCTTC.